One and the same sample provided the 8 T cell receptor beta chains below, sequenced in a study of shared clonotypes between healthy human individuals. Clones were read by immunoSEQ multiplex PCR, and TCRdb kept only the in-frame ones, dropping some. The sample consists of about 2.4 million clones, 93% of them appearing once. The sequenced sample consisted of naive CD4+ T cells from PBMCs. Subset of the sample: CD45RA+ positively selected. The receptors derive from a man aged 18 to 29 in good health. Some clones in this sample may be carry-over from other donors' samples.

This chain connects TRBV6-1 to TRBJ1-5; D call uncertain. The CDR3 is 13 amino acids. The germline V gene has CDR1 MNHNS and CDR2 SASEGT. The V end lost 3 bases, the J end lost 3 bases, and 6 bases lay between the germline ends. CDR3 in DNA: TGTGCCAGCAGTGATACCCTCAATCAGCCCCAGCATTTT. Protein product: CASSDTLNQPQHF.

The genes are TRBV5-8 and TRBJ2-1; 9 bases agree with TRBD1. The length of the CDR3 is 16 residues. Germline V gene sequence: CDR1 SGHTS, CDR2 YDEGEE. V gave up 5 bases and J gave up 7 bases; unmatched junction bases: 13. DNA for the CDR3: TGTGCCAGCAGTTGGACCCGGGACAGGGAGGCAAATGAGCAGTTCTTC. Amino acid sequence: CASSWTRDREANEQFF.

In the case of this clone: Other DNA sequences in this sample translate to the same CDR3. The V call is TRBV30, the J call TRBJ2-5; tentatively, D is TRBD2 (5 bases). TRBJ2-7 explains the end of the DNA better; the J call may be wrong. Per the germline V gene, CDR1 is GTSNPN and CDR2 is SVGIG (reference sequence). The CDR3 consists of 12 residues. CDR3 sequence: CAWSVRGYEQYF. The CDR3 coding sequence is TGTGCCTGGAGTGTGCGAGGGTACGAGCAGTACTTC.

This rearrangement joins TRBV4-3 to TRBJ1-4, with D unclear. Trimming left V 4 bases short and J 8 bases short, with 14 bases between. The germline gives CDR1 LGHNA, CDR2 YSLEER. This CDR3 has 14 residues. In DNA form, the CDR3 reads TGCGCCAGCAGCCCCGGGAGGGCTGGCGAAAAACTGTTTTTT. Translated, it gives CASSPGRAGEKLFF.

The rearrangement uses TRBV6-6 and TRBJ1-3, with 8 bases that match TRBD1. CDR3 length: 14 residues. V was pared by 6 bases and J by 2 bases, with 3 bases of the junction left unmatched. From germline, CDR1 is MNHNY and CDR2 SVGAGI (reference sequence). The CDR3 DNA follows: TGTGCCAGCAGGATACAGGGGGCTGGAAACACCATATATTTT. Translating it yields CASRIQGAGNTIYF.

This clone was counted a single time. The CDR3 nucleotides are TGTGCCAGCTCCCCGAGAGGGGATAGCAATCAGCCCCAGCATTTT. This translates into CASSPRGDSNQPQHF. The chain recombines TRBV9 with TRBJ1-5; maybe TRBD1 (5 bases). Germline values: CDR1 SGDLS, CDR2 YYNGEE. CDR3 size: 15 residues. V was shortened by 7 bases and J by 0 bases, with 14 bases between the two germline ends. Full variable domain (outside the CDR3, taken from reference TRBV9 and TRBJ1-5): DSGVTQTPKHLITATGQRVTLRCSPRSGDLSVYWYQQSLDQGLQFLIQYYNGEERAKGNILERFSAQQFPDLHSELNLSSLELGDSALYFCASSPRGDSNQPQHFGDGTRLSIL.

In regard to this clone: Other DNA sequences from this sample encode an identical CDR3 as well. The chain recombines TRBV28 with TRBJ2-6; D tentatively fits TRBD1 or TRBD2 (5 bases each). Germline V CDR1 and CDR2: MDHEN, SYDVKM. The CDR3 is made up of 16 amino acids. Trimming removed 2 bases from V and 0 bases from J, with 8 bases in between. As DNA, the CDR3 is TGTGCCAGCAGTTTACTGGGGGACTCTGGGGCCAACGTCCTGACTTTC. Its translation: CASSLLGDSGANVLTF. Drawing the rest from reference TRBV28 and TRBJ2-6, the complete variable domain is DVKVTQSSRYLVKRTGEKVFLECVQDMDHENMFWYRQDPGLGLRLIYFSYDVKMKEKGDIPEGYSVSREKKERFSLILESASTNQTSMYLCASSLLGDSGANVLTFGAGSRLTVL.

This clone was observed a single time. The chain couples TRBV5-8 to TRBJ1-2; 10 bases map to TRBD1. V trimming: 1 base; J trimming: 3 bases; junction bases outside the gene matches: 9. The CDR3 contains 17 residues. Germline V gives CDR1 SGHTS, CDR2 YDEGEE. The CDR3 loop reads CASSLLGQGTGDYGYTF. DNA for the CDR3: TGTGCCAGCAGCTTGTTGGGACAGGGGACCGGGGACTATGGCTACACCTTC.